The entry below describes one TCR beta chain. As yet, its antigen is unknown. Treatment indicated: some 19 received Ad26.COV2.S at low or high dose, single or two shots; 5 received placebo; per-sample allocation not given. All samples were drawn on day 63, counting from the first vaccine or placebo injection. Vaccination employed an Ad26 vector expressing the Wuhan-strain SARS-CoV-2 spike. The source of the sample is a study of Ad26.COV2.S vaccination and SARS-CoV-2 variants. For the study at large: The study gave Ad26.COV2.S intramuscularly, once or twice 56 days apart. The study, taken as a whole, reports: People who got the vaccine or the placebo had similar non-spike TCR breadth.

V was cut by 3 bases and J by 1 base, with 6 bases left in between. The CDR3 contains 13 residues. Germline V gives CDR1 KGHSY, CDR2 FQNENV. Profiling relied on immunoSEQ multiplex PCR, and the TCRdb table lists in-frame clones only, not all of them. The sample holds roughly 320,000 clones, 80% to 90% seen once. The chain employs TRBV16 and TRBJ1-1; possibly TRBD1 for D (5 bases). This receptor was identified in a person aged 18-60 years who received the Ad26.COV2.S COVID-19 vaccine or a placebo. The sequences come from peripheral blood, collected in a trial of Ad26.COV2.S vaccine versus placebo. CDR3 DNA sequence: TGTGCCAGCAGCCAGGGGGGGAACACTGAAGCTTTCTTT. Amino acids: CASSQGGNTEAFF.